This T cell receptor beta chain stems from a study of regulatory T cells in long-lasting Graves disease. V dropped 3 bases and J dropped 12 bases, with 12 bases sitting between them. The CDR3 loop spans 12 amino acids. In this sample, this clonotype turned up many times. Stated time point: newly diagnosed GD, antithyroid drugs for less than 3 months. There was RNA extracted from PBMCs, and the TCR library was made from it. Investigators report Graves' disease was diagnosed under American Thyroid Association guidelines. Arm-PCR of CDR3 regions with iRepertoire HTBI primers generated TCR beta libraries. TCRdb independently ran MiXCR on the multiplex PCR reads; one entry per CDR3 protein. The sample holds 550,000 or so distinct CDR3 sequences, about 12% seen once. In addition, the sample was reused for a study of T cells in Graves' hyperthyroidism and ophthalmopathy. According to that study: Among clonotypes expanded in thyroid above 0.001, most were also found in blood.

The sequences come from peripheral blood mononuclear cells (PBMCs), collected at new diagnosis, from a patient treated with antithyroid drugs. The sequence was obtained from a woman aged 25-40 years with Graves disease. The V call is TRBV12-3 or TRBV12-4, the J call TRBJ1-5; TRBD1 might be the D (5 bases). CDR3 amino acids: CASSLGPGSQHF. DNA for the CDR3: TGTGCCAGCAGTTTGGGGCCGGGGAGCCAGCATTTT.